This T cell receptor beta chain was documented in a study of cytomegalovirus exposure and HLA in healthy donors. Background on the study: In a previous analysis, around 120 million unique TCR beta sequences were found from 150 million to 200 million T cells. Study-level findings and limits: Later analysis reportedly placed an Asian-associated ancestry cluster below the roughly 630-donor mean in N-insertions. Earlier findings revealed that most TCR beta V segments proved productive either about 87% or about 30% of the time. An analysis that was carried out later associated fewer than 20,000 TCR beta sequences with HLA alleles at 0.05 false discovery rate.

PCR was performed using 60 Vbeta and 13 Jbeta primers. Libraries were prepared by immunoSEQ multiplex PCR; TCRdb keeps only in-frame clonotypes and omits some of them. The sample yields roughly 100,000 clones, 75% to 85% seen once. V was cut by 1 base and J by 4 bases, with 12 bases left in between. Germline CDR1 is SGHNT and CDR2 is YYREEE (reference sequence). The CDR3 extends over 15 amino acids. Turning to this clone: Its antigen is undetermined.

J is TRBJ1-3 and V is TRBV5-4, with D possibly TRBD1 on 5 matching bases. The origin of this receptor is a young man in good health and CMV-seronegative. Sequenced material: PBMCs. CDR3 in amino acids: CASSLSQGGGNTIYF. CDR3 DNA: TGTGCCAGCAGCTTGAGTCAGGGTGGCGGAAACACCATATATTTT.